This TCR beta chain is drawn from a study of blood T cell repertoires in COVID-19. For the study at large: Italy, Spain and the United States were the sources of the convalescent and acute COVID-19 samples. Sources were T cells, B-cell-depleted T cells, or PBMCs; the material itself was cDNA or gDNA.

In the authors' workflow: Researchers report that nucleated cell counts were estimated from reference gene primer amplification. The repertoire was sequenced with immunoSEQ multiplex PCR; TCRdb's copy has only in-frame clones and lacks some. For V, J and clone size, that table is used; D and trimming come from the DNA. The table shows 120,000 to 150,000 clones, with roughly 86% occurring only once. Sequencing was done on a sample of peripheral blood. The receptor comes from a human donor in a cohort sampled during active COVID-19.

CDR3 nucleotide sequence: TGTGCCATCAGTAAAGGACAGGGATCCTACGAGCAGTACTTC. This encodes CAISKGQGSYEQYF. J is TRBJ2-7 and V is TRBV10-3, with TRBD1 matching 8 bases. Trimming at V came to 5 bases and at J to 1 base, leaving 4 bases not matched to a gene. Germline V gene sequence: CDR1 ENHRY, CDR2 SYGVKD. The CDR3 is 14 residues long.